This passage covers 5 T cell receptor beta chains from one sample sequenced in a study of T cells in Graves' hyperthyroidism and ophthalmopathy. Using RNA transcripts as the source, TCR beta CDR3 regions were amplified. The TCR CDR3 was amplified in a first-round RT-PCR using the HTBI primer set. TCRdb ran MiXCR on the multiplex PCR reads and lists one entry per CDR3 protein. The data show some 690,000 distinct CDR3 sequences, approximately 15% seen once. The sequenced sample was blood. All receptors derive from a man aged 50 to 59 with Graves' hyperthyroidism.

This clonotype was detected many times. The chain carries TRBV19 and TRBJ2-7, with D maybe TRBD1 (7 bases). V lost 5 bases and J lost 2, with 13 bases in between. Germline CDR1 and CDR2: LNHDA and SQIVND (reference sequence). This CDR3 spans 14 amino acids. The CDR3 DNA follows: TGTGCCAGTAGTGTTCAGGGGGGCACCTACGAGCAGTACTTC. Translating it yields CASSVQGGTYEQYF. The full variable domain, completed using reference TRBV19 and TRBJ2-7, is DGGITQSPKYLFRKEGQNVTLSCEQNLNHDAMYWYRQDPGQGLRLIYYSQIVNDFQKGDIAEGYSVSREKKESFPLTVTSAQKNPTAFYLCASSVQGGTYEQYFGPGTRLTVT.

Many counts were recorded for this clonotype. The chain employs TRBV28 and TRBJ2-1, with D tentatively TRBD2 (6 bases). V was trimmed by 4 bases and J by 3 bases, leaving 10 bases between them. Germline V gene lookup returns CDR1 MDHEN and CDR2 SYDVKM. CDR3 length: 14 residues. The chain's CDR3 is CASSSVAVYNEQFF. The CDR3, as DNA: TGTGCCAGCAGTTCGGTAGCGGTCTACAATGAGCAGTTCTTC.

Only a few counts were recorded for this clonotype. The genes are TRBV27 and TRBJ2-5; D is perhaps TRBD1 (5 bases). CDR3 length equals 13 residues. V was trimmed by 3 bases and J by 6 bases, leaving 11 bases between them. Germline V gene sequence: CDR1 MNHEY, CDR2 SMNVEV (reference sequence). The CDR3 DNA sequence: TGTGCCAGCAGTTTCGGTAGGGGTAAGACCCAGTACTTC. This codes for CASSFGRGKTQYF.

This clonotype was detected many times. V gene TRBV24-1 combines with J gene TRBJ2-1; D assignment may be TRBD1 or TRBD2 (5 bases each). The CDR3 contains 16 residues. Germline V lookup: CDR1 KGHDR, CDR2 SFDVKD. Deletions cut 3 bases from V and 2 bases from J, with 13 bases between. The CDR3 sequence: CATSDPGRNPYNEQFF. In DNA, the CDR3 is TGTGCCACCAGTGATCCGGGACGCAATCCCTACAATGAGCAGTTCTTC.

The CDR3: CSAKALGTGSSYEQYF. For the CDR3, the DNA is TGCAGTGCTAAGGCCCTCGGGACAGGGAGCTCCTACGAGCAGTACTTC. The chain links TRBV20-1 to TRBJ2-7; 9 bases line up with TRBD1. The CDR3 totals 16 residues. CDR1 DFQATT and CDR2 SNEGSKA come from the germline V gene (reference sequence). V trimming: 4 bases; J trimming: 0 bases; junction bases outside the gene matches: 10.